The T cell receptor (beta chain) described here comes from a study of control samples from healthy donors and cancer patients. This CDR3 comprises 19 residues. The germline gives CDR1 KGHDR, CDR2 SFDVKD. The ends lost 5 bases at V and 3 bases at J; junction bases unmatched: 14. TCRdb's copy holds only in-frame clones and misses some; the assay was immunoSEQ multiplex PCR. The sample yields around 140,000 clones, around 94% seen once. Specimen: blood. The chain has TRBV24-1 and TRBJ2-2; 10 positions agree with TRBD2. This clonotype was obtained from a man aged 40-49 years in good health. The CDR3 DNA reads TGTGCCACCAGTGGGCGGGGGACGAGGACTAGCGGATACACCGGGGAGCTGTTTTTT. Encoded protein: CATSGRGTRTSGYTGELFF.